Each of the 30 T cell receptor beta chains below was sequenced from the same sample in a study of memory CD4+ T cells and cytomegalovirus serostatus. Assay: immunoSEQ multiplex PCR; the TCRdb copy retains only in-frame clones and omits some. The profile shows approximately 92,000 clones, 80% of them singletons. Single viable CD3+CD4+CD8-CD45RO+ cells were sorted as the memory CD4+ T cells. The sample comprised memory CD4+ T cells from blood. These receptors were taken from an adult in good health and CMV-seropositive.

Regarding this clone: This specimen includes other DNA sequences encoding the same CDR3. V and J are TRBV2 and TRBJ2-3, with a possible D match to TRBD2 (6 bases). The germline gives CDR1 SNHLY, CDR2 FYNNEI. The CDR3 sequence is 14 residues long. Trimming stripped 1 base from V and 5 bases from J, with 10 bases between. CDR3 protein: CASSEEGSGDTQYF. In nucleotides, the CDR3 is TGTGCCAGCAGTGAAGAAGGTAGCGGAGATACGCAGTATTTT.

The chain combines TRBV19 with TRBJ2-1, with TRBD1 matching 11 bases. Germline V lookup: CDR1 LNHDA, CDR2 SQIVND (reference sequence). This CDR3 spans 16 amino acids. V lost 6 bases to trimming and J lost 5 bases; unmatched junction nucleotides: 9. CDR3 amino acids: CASSQRPGQGDNEQFF. The CDR3 nucleotides are TGTGCCAGTAGCCAAAGGCCGGGACAGGGGGACAATGAGCAGTTCTTC.

This clone was found a few times. The J gene is TRBJ1-2, the V gene TRBV6-1, with D hard to call. V lost 2 bases and J lost 8, with 3 bases in between. The germline V gene encodes CDR1 MNHNS and CDR2 SASEGT. CDR3 size: 10 residues. CDR3 nucleotides: TGTGCCAGCAGTGAATTCGGCTACACCTTC. Translating it yields CASSEFGYTF.

The rearrangement joins TRBV27 to TRBJ2-3; 7 nucleotides align to TRBD2. Germline V gene data show CDR1 as MNHEY and CDR2 as SMNVEV (reference sequence). V was pared by 2 bases and J by 0 bases, with 11 bases of the junction left unmatched. There are 18 residues in the CDR3. The CDR3 nucleotides are TGTGCCAGCAGTTTAGAGGGGAGGGCCATTTCTAGCACAGATACGCAGTATTTT. It specifies CASSLEGRAISSTDTQYF.

By proportion, this clone is medium-sized. The rearrangement uses TRBV7-6 and TRBJ1-4; D is undetermined. The CDR3 spans 14 residues. V was pared by 4 bases and J by 7 bases, with 13 bases between. CDR1 and CDR2 (germline): SGHVS, FNYEAQ. The chain's CDR3 is CASSWGEASEKLFF. The CDR3 bases are TGTGCCAGCAGCTGGGGAGAAGCCAGTGAAAAACTGTTTTTT.

The chain links TRBV18 to TRBJ2-3, with 9 positions matching TRBD1. CDR1 and CDR2 from the germline V gene are KGHSH and LQKENI. The ends lost 6 bases at V and 4 bases at J; junction bases unmatched: 8. This CDR3 spans 15 amino acids. CDR3 DNA: TGTGCCAGCTCGGCCGGGACAGGGAGGGCAGATACGCAGTATTTT. Translated: CASSAGTGRADTQYF.

This chain joins TRBV21-1 and TRBJ2-7; TRBD1, the D gene given by the table, was not confirmed from the DNA. TRBV21-1 is an annotated pseudogene. The CDR3 has 14 amino acids. CDR3: CAASWDTLTWTQYF. CDR3 DNA: TGTGCCGCCAGTTGGGACACATTGACTTGGACACAGTACTTC.

The rearrangement links TRBV6-6 to TRBJ1-3, with D unclear. Germline V CDR1 and CDR2: MNHNY, SVGAGI (reference sequence). The CDR3 extends over 14 amino acids. The V gene lost 2 bases and the J gene lost 1 base, with 6 bases spanning the gap. CDR3 protein: CASSYEGSGNTIYF. The CDR3 nucleotides read TGTGCCAGCAGTTACGAAGGGTCTGGAAACACCATATATTTT.

DNA for the CDR3: TGTGCCAGCAGTGGGACAGGGACCCCCTACGAGCAGTACTTC. The encoded protein is CASSGTGTPYEQYF. J is TRBJ2-7 and V is TRBV2; 8 bases align to TRBD1. CDR3 length: 14 residues. From germline, CDR1 is SNHLY and CDR2 FYNNEI. V lost 4 bases, J lost 2 bases, and 4 bases stayed unmatched.

This clone showed up just a few times. The rearrangement uses TRBV2 and TRBJ1-5, with D tentatively TRBD1 (5 bases). CDR1 is SNHLY, CDR2 FYNNEI, per germline. This CDR3 has 12 residues. V dropped 7 bases and J dropped 6 bases, with 10 bases sitting between them. The CDR3, as DNA: TGTGCCAGCAATGGGGACCTTCAGCCCCAGCATTTT. It is translated as CASNGDLQPQHF. The full variable domain, its missing parts supplied by reference TRBV2 and TRBJ1-5, is EPEVTQTPSHQVTQMGQEVILRCVPISNHLYFYWYRQILGQKVEFLVSFYNNEISEKSEIFDDQFSVERPDGSNFTLKIRSTKLEDSAMYFCASNGDLQPQHFGDGTRLSIL.

The J gene is TRBJ1-1, the V gene TRBV7-3, with 8 positions matching TRBD1. V was clipped by 4 bases and J by 5 bases; unmatched bases: 6. CDR3 length: 14 residues. Germline loops: CDR1 SGHTA, CDR2 FQGTGA. CDR3 residues: CASSSTGGRTEAFF. The CDR3 DNA reads TGTGCCAGCAGCTCTACAGGGGGAAGGACTGAAGCTTTCTTT. The complete variable domain, with remaining parts taken from reference TRBV7-3 and TRBJ1-1, reads GAGVSQTPSNKVTEKGKYVELRCDPISGHTALYWYRQSLGQGPEFLIYFQGTGAADDSGLPNDRFFAVRPEGSVSTLKIQRTERGDSAVYLCASSSTGGRTEAFFGQGTRLTVV.

The CDR3 here is CASKMSAQSTEQYF. As DNA, the CDR3 is TGTGCCAGCAAGATGAGCGCCCAGTCCACCGAGCAGTACTTC. The chain uses TRBV27 and TRBJ2-7; no firm D call. Trimming removed 7 bases from V and 6 bases from J, with 19 bases in between. The CDR3 is 14 residues long. CDR1 MNHEY and CDR2 SMNVEV come from the germline V gene (reference sequence).

The CDR3 protein is CASSYGGTNSYEQYF. DNA of the CDR3: TGTGCCAGCAGCTATGGGGGGACCAACTCCTACGAGCAGTACTTC. The gene calls are TRBV6-1 and TRBJ2-7, with D possibly matching TRBD2 (6 bases). The CDR3 runs 15 residues. Germline CDR1 MNHNS, CDR2 SASEGT. Trimming took 6 bases from V and 0 from J, leaving 15 bases between them.

This clone showed up just once. This rearrangement joins TRBV9 to TRBJ2-2; 7 bases match TRBD1. The trim removed 1 base at V and 7 bases at J, leaving 4 bases unmatched. This CDR3 is built from 14 residues. CDR1 is SGDLS and CDR2 is YYNGEE in the germline V gene. CDR3 sequence: CASSVKGAVGELFF. CDR3 coding DNA: TGTGCCAGCAGCGTAAAGGGGGCAGTCGGGGAGCTGTTTTTT.

The chain combines TRBV2 with TRBJ2-7; D gene unclear. V shed 7 bases and J shed 0 bases, with 19 bases lying between them. The germline CDR1 and CDR2 sequences are SNHLY and FYNNEI. This CDR3 has 16 residues. CDR3 loop: CASTQSRSSASYEQYF. The CDR3 DNA sequence: TGTGCCAGCACCCAGTCCCGTAGTTCGGCCTCCTACGAGCAGTACTTC.

This chain joins TRBV7-2 and TRBJ1-2; TRBD1 might be the D (6 bases). Trimming left V 4 bases short and J 2 bases short, with 8 bases between. Germline V gene data show CDR1 as SGHTA and CDR2 as FQGNSA. The CDR3 runs 13 residues. The chain's CDR3 is CASSWTENYGYTF. CDR3 DNA: TGTGCCAGCAGCTGGACAGAGAACTATGGCTACACCTTC.

This chain connects TRBV5-4 to TRBJ2-2; unclear D gene. This CDR3 is 14 amino acids long. Per the germline V gene, CDR1 is SGHNT and CDR2 is YYREEE (reference sequence). Trimming removed 7 bases at V and 4 bases at J, with 14 bases between. The CDR3 is CASRPSVVTGELFF. The CDR3 nucleotides read TGTGCCAGCCGGCCCAGCGTCGTCACCGGGGAGCTGTTTTTT.

In this sample, this clone turned up once. The chain couples TRBV6-1 to TRBJ2-3; 14 positions agree with TRBD2. The germline V gene encodes CDR1 MNHNS and CDR2 SASEGT. The trim removed 3 bases at V and 5 bases at J, leaving 4 bases unmatched. The CDR3 contains 16 residues. DNA for the CDR3: TGTGCCAGCAGTGACGGACTAGCGGGAGGTCGAGATACGCAGTATTTT. Translated: CASSDGLAGGRDTQYF.

Written as DNA, the CDR3 is TGTGCCAGCAGTTTACTTGGGGCCTACGAGCAGTACTTC. It codes for CASSLLGAYEQYF. The chain links TRBV27 to TRBJ2-7; D is uncertain. The CDR3 consists of 13 residues. Trimming shortened V by 2 bases and J by 2 bases, and 7 bases separated the two germline ends. In germline, CDR1 is MNHEY, CDR2 SMNVEV (reference sequence).

J is TRBJ1-4 and V is TRBV6-1, with D possibly matching TRBD1 (5 bases). This CDR3 has 15 residues. Germline V gene lookup returns CDR1 MNHNS and CDR2 SASEGT. V was pared by 5 bases and J by 5 bases, with 15 bases between. CDR3 in amino acids: CASSPQLGRNEKLFF. As DNA, the CDR3 is TGTGCCAGCAGTCCTCAGCTGGGGCGAAATGAAAAACTGTTTTTT.

This chain links TRBV19 with TRBJ2-3; 9 bases agree with TRBD2. Germline V gene sequence: CDR1 LNHDA, CDR2 SQIVND (reference sequence). V trimming: 1 base; J trimming: 2 bases; junction bases outside the gene matches: 4. CDR3 length equals 16 residues. The CDR3 spells CASSIGPSGNTDTQYF. CDR3 DNA: TGTGCCAGTAGTATAGGTCCTAGCGGGAACACAGATACGCAGTATTTT.

The rearrangement links TRBV11-2 to TRBJ2-3; 15 positions agree with TRBD2. Per germline, CDR1 SGHAT and CDR2 FQNNGV. This CDR3 has 16 amino acids. With V trimmed by 4 bases and J by 5 bases, 4 bases remained unmatched. The CDR3 DNA follows: TGTGCCAGCAGCTCTGGACTAGCGGGAGGGATAGATACGCAGTATTTT. Amino acids: CASSSGLAGGIDTQYF. Using reference TRBV11-2 and TRBJ2-3 for the parts outside the CDR3, the full variable domain is EAGVAQSPRYKIIEKRQSVAFWCNPISGHATLYWYQQILGQGPKLLIQFQNNGVVDDSQLPKDRFSAERLKGVDSTLKIQPAKLEDSAVYLCASSSGLAGGIDTQYFGPGTRLTVL.

The genes are TRBV5-5 and TRBJ2-2, with 12 bases aligning to TRBD2. Germline V gene lookup returns CDR1 SGHKS and CDR2 YYEKEE (reference sequence). The CDR3 is made up of 17 amino acids. V trimming: 1 base; J trimming: 6 bases; junction bases outside the gene matches: 7. For the CDR3, the DNA is TGTGCCAGCAGCTTGAGGACTAGCGGGATATATGCCGGGGAGCTGTTTTTT. Its translation is CASSLRTSGIYAGELFF.

On this clone itself: Other DNA sequences within the sample encode an identical CDR3. The chain combines TRBV11-1 with TRBJ2-7, with D maybe TRBD1 (5 bases). Germline CDR1 SGHAT, CDR2 FQDESV (reference sequence). V dropped 4 bases and J dropped 4 bases, with 14 bases sitting between them. The CDR3 runs 14 residues. Written as DNA, the CDR3 is TGTGCCAGCAGCTCAAGGGCAGGGAAATACGAGCAGTACTTC. This gives the protein CASSSRAGKYEQYF.

A remark on this clone: Its ends do not fully match the called genes, so a read error is possible. The J gene is TRBJ1-2, the V gene TRBV2; D ambiguous. This CDR3 is 13 amino acids long. Germline CDR1 SNHLY, CDR2 FYNNEI. CDR3 nucleotides: TGTGCCAGCAGTAAAGTAGCTAACGATGGCTACACCTTC. It specifies CASSKVANDGYTF.

The chain couples TRBV5-5 to TRBJ2-6, with D unresolved. This CDR3 has 17 amino acids. Germline CDR1 SGHKS, CDR2 YYEKEE (reference sequence). Deletions cut 0 bases from V and 4 bases from J, with 14 bases between. CDR3 loop: CASSLELPPRGANVLTF. CDR3 DNA: TGTGCCAGCAGCTTGGAACTCCCGCCGCGCGGGGCCAACGTCCTGACTTTC.

The gene calls are TRBV5-1 and TRBJ1-2; weak D call: TRBD1 (6 bases). CDR3 length: 12 amino acids. CDR1 and CDR2 (germline): SGHRS, YFSETQ. Trimming cost V 4 bases and J 7 bases, with 11 bases left between them. CDR3 sequence (DNA): TGCGCCAGCAGCGTCACAGGGCTTGGCTACACCTTC. Translation gives CASSVTGLGYTF.

The rearrangement uses TRBV2 and TRBJ2-1, with TRBD2 matching over 9 bases. This CDR3 comprises 13 residues. V was pared by 9 bases and J by 5 bases, with 5 bases of the junction left unmatched. Germline values: CDR1 SNHLY, CDR2 FYNNEI. This chain's CDR3 is CASEREAHNEQFF. The CDR3 DNA is TGTGCCAGTGAGCGGGAGGCCCACAATGAGCAGTTCTTC.

The V gene is TRBV28, the J gene TRBJ1-2; tentative D call: TRBD1 (6 bases). V gave up 6 bases and J gave up 5 bases, with 13 bases separating them. This CDR3 has 13 amino acids. Per germline, CDR1 MDHEN and CDR2 SYDVKM. The CDR3 DNA follows: TGTGCCAGCAGAAGCGGGACACTGTATGGCTACACCTTC. Protein sequence: CASRSGTLYGYTF.

This rearrangement joins TRBV28 to TRBJ1-3; D is ambiguous. The V end was cut by 1 base, the J end by 2 bases, with 9 bases between. This CDR3 region has 15 residues. CDR1 is MDHEN and CDR2 is SYDVKM in the germline V gene. The CDR3 nucleotides read TGTGCCAGCAGTTTATTCGCACGGCCTGGAAACACCATATATTTT. Encoded protein: CASSLFARPGNTIYF.